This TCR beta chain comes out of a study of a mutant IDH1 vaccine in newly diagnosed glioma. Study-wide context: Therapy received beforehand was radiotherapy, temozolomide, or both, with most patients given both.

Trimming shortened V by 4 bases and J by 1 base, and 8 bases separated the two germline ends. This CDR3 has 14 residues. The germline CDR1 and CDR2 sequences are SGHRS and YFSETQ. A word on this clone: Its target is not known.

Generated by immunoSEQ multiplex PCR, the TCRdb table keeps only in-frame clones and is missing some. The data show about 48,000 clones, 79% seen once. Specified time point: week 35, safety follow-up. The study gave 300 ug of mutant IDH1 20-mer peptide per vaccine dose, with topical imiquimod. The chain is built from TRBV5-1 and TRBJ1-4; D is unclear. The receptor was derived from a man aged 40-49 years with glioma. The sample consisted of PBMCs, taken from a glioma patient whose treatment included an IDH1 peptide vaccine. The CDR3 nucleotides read TGCGCCAGCAGCGGCACAGTAACTAATGAAAAACTGTTTTTT. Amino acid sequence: CASSGTVTNEKLFF.